The 10 T cell receptor beta chains below all came from one sample that was sequenced in a study of chemoradiotherapy in HPV16-positive cancers. Using immunoSEQ multiplex PCR, the repertoire was profiled, and TCRdb retains in-frame clones only, with some absent. The repertoire has around 6,000 clones, 85% to 90% of them found once; the top ten carry approximately 10%. The sample here was tumor tissue, taken from a patient who underwent chemoradiotherapy. These TCRs come from a human donor with HPV-associated anogenital cancer.

The chain joins TRBV10-3 to TRBJ1-3, with D perhaps TRBD1 (5 bases). Trimming left V 4 bases short and J 2 bases short, with 12 bases between. The length of the CDR3 is 15 residues. Looked up from germline, CDR1 is ENHRY and CDR2 is SYGVKD. The CDR3 DNA is TGTGCCATCAGTGTCGGGCAGGGCGCTGGAAACACCATATATTTT. Its translation is CAISVGQGAGNTIYF.

The chain joins TRBV28 to TRBJ2-7; tentatively, D is TRBD1 or TRBD2 (6 bases each). CDR3 length: 17 residues. V was shortened by 3 bases and J by 3 bases, with 21 bases between the two germline ends. Per germline, CDR1 MDHEN and CDR2 SYDVKM. The CDR3 coding sequence is TGTGCCAGCAGTTTGCCTACCCAAAACGGGGGCAGCTACGAGCAGTACTTC. Residues: CASSLPTQNGGSYEQYF.

This chain joins TRBV21-1 and TRBJ2-1; the table's D call TRBD1 went unverified against the DNA. TRBV21-1 is termed a pseudogene. This CDR3 spans 15 amino acids. This CDR3 reads CASSNALTGHNEQFF. The CDR3 DNA reads TGTGCCAGCAGCAACGCCCTGACAGGGCACAATGAGCAGTTCTTC.

V gene TRBV9 combines with J gene TRBJ1-2; possibly TRBD1 for D (5 bases). The ends were cut back, 0 bases at V and 8 bases at J, with 17 bases in the middle. The CDR3 length is 15 residues. Per the germline V gene, CDR1 is SGDLS and CDR2 is YYNGEE. The CDR3 region has the DNA TGTGCCAGCAGCGTAGCTGAGGGGATTGGACGGGGCTACACCTTC. Protein: CASSVAEGIGRGYTF.

This chain joins TRBV19 and TRBJ1-2; maybe TRBD1 (5 bases). V was shortened by 7 bases and J by 5 bases, with 17 bases between the two germline ends. The CDR3 loop spans 14 amino acids. CDR1 and CDR2 (germline): LNHDA, SQIVND (reference sequence). CDR3: CASTPEGRGYGYTF. For the CDR3, the DNA is TGTGCCAGTACCCCTGAGGGGAGAGGTTATGGCTACACCTTC.

The chain couples TRBV10-2 to TRBJ2-2; 14 nucleotides line up with TRBD2. The CDR3 sequence is 14 residues long. Germline V gene lookup returns CDR1 WSHSY and CDR2 SAAADI. V was pared by 8 bases and J by 6 bases, with 2 bases of the junction left unmatched. CDR3 loop: CASVGLAGAGELFF. DNA of the CDR3: TGCGCCAGCGTGGGACTAGCGGGAGCCGGGGAGCTGTTTTTT.

The chain uses TRBV28 and TRBJ1-1; TRBD1 might be the D (6 bases). Trimming took 5 bases from V and 1 from J, leaving 14 bases between them. The V gene's germline CDR1 is MDHEN and CDR2 SYDVKM. CDR3 length: 15 residues. CDR3 region: CASSRRGRGNTEAFF. CDR3 coding DNA: TGTGCCAGCAGTCGAAGGGGCAGGGGGAACACTGAAGCTTTCTTT.

This clone has a handful of counts. The V call is TRBV27, the J call TRBJ2-3, with D tentatively TRBD1 or TRBD2 (6 bases each). Trimming stripped 4 bases from V and 4 bases from J, with 18 bases between. The CDR3 contains 16 residues. The germline V gene encodes CDR1 MNHEY and CDR2 SMNVEV (reference sequence). DNA for the CDR3: TGTGCCAGCAGTTCGGGGGCAGGGCTCGTTTCAGATACGCAGTATTTT. Residues: CASSSGAGLVSDTQYF.

The chain employs TRBV6-5 and TRBJ2-4, with D possibly being TRBD1 (6 bases). V dropped 3 bases and J dropped 9 bases, with 15 bases sitting between them. The CDR3 loop spans 14 amino acids. CDR1 is MNHEY and CDR2 is SVGAGI in the germline V gene. The CDR3 sequence: CASSYNRGSGIQYF. The CDR3 DNA is TGTGCCAGCAGTTATAATAGGGGGTCGGGCATTCAGTACTTC.

The chain employs TRBV2 and TRBJ2-4; the D is unclear. The CDR3 extends over 13 amino acids. The germline V and J ends were trimmed by 7 bases and 5 bases, with 12 bases remaining between them. Per the germline V gene, CDR1 is SNHLY and CDR2 is FYNNEI. CDR3 loop: CASNVRNQNIQYF. CDR3 nucleotides: TGTGCCAGCAATGTTAGGAATCAAAACATTCAGTACTTC. Using reference TRBV2 and TRBJ2-4 for the parts outside the CDR3, the full variable domain is EPEVTQTPSHQVTQMGQEVILRCVPISNHLYFYWYRQILGQKVEFLVSFYNNEISEKSEIFDDQFSVERPDGSNFTLKIRSTKLEDSAMYFCASNVRNQNIQYFGAGTRLSVL.